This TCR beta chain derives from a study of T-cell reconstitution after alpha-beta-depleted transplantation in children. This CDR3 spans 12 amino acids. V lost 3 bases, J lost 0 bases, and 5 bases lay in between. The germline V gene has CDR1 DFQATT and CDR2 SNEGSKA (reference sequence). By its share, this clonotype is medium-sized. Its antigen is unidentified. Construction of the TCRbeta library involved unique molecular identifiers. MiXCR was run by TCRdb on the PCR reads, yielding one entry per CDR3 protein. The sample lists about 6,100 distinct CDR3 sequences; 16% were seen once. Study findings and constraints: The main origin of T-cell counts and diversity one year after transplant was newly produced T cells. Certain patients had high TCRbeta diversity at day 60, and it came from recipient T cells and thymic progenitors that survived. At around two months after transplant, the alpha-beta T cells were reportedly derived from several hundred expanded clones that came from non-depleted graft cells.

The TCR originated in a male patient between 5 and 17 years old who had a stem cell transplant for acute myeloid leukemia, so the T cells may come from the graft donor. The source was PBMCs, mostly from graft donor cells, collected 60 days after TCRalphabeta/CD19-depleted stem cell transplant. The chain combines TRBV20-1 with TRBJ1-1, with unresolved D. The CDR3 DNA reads TGCAGTGCTAGCCAAGTGAACACTGAAGCTTTCTTT. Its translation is CSASQVNTEAFF.